This T cell receptor (beta chain) was profiled in a study of blood T cell repertoires in COVID-19. As for the study in general: The study drew acute and convalescent COVID-19 samples from the United States, Italy and Spain. Sources were T cells, B-cell-depleted T cells, or PBMCs; the material itself was cDNA or gDNA.

Assay: immunoSEQ multiplex PCR; the TCRdb copy retains only in-frame clones and omits some. The sample lists around 470,000 clones, approximately 92% occurring once. This CDR3 region has 14 residues. Germline V gives CDR1 SNHLY, CDR2 FYNNEI. Trimming stripped 6 bases from V and 6 bases from J, with 12 bases between. The gene calls are TRBV2 and TRBJ1-6, with D maybe TRBD1 (6 bases). The sequence derives from a man younger than 30 with COVID-19, enrolled during active disease. Sequencing was done on a sample of peripheral blood. The CDR3 reads CASRYDRPNSPLHF. CDR3 sequence (DNA): TGTGCCAGCAGATATGACAGGCCTAATTCACCCCTCCACTTT.